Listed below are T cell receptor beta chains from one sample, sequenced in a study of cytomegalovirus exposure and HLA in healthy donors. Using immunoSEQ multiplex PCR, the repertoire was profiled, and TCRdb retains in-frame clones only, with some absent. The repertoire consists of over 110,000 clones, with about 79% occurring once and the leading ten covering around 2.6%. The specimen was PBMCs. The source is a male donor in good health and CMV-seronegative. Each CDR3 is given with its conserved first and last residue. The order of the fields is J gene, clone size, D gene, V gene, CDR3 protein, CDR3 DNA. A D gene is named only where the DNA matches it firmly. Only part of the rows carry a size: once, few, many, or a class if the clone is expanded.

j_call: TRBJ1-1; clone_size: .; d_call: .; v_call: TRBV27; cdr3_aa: CASSEYQPPNTEAFF; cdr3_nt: TGTGCCAGCAGTGAGTACCAACCCCCCAACACTGAAGCTTTCTTT
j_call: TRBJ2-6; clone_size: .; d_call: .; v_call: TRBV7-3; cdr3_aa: CATSSGANVLTF; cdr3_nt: TGTGCCACGAGCTCTGGGGCCAACGTCCTGACTTTC
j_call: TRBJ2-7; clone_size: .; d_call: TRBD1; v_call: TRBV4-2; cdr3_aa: CASSQGFGGQAAYEQYF; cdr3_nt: TGTGCCAGCAGCCAGGGTTTTGGCGGACAGGCCGCCTACGAGCAGTACTTC
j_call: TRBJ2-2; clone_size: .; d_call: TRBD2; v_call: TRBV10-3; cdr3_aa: CAISGLAENTGELFF; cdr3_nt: TGTGCCATCAGTGGACTAGCGGAGAACACCGGGGAGCTGTTTTTT
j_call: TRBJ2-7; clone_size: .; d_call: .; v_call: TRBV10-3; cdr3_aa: CAISEQGYEQYF; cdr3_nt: TGTGCCATCAGCGAACAGGGCTACGAGCAGTACTTC
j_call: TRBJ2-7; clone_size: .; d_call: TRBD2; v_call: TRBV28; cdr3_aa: CASSSGTRSSYEQYF; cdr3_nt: TGTGCCAGCAGTAGCGGGACCCGGAGCTCCTACGAGCAGTACTTC
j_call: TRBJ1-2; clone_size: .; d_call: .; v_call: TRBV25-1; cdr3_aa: CASSNLGVSGGYTF; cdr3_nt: TGTGCCAGCAGTAATCTCGGCGTGTCGGGGGGCTACACCTTC
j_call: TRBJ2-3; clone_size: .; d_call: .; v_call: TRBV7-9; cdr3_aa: CASSLSAHTDTQYF; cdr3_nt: TGTGCCAGCAGCTTAAGTGCGCACACAGATACGCAGTATTTT
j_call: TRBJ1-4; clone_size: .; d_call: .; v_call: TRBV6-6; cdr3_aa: CASIKEVRQTYEKLFF; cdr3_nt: TGTGCCAGCATCAAGGAGGTTCGGCAGACTTATGAAAAACTGTTTTTT
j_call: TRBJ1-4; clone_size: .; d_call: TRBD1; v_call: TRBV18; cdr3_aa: CASSPRDRGGEKLFF; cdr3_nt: TGTGCCAGCTCCCCGAGGGACAGGGGAGGTGAAAAACTGTTTTTT
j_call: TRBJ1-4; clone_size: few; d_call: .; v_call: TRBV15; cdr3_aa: CATSLSTNEKLFF; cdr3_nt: TGTGCCACCAGCCTTTCGACTAATGAAAAACTGTTTTTT
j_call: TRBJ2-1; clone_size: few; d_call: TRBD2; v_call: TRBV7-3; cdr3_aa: CASSPKVGGSNEQFF; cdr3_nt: TGTGCCAGCAGCCCCAAGGTTGGCGGGAGCAATGAGCAGTTCTTC
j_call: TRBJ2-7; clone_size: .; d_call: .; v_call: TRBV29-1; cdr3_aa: CSVLEGVAYEQYF; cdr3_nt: TGCAGCGTCCTCGAGGGTGTGGCCTACGAGCAGTACTTC
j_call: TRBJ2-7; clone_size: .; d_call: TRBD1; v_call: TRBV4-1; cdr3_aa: CASSQDGGNTGTGGEQYF; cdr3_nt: TGCGCCAGCAGCCAAGATGGAGGGAACACCGGGACAGGGGGCGAGCAGTACTTC
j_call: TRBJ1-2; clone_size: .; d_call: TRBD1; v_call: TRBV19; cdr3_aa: CASTRTGVIDGYTF; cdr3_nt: TGTGCCAGTACCCGGACAGGGGTTATCGATGGCTACACCTTC
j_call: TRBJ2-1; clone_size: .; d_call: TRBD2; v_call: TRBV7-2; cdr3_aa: CASSLFEAGGSYNEQFF; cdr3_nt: TGTGCCAGCAGCTTATTTGAAGCGGGGGGCTCCTACAATGAGCAGTTCTTC
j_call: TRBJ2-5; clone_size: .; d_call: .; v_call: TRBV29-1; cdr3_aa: CSARRVGETQYF; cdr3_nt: TGCAGCGCGAGGAGGGTCGGAGAGACCCAGTACTTC
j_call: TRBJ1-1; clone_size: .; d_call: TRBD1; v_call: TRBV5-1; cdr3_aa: CASREQGARTEAFF; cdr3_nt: TGCGCCAGCAGGGAACAGGGGGCGCGCACTGAAGCTTTCTTT
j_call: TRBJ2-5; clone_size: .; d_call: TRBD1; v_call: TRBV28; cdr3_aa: CASSFVRGRQETQYF; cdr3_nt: TGTGCCAGCAGTTTTGTCAGGGGGCGACAAGAGACCCAGTACTTC
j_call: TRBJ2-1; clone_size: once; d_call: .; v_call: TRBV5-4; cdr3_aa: CASSLGQANEQFF; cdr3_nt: TGTGCCAGCAGCTTGGGGCAGGCGAATGAGCAGTTCTTC
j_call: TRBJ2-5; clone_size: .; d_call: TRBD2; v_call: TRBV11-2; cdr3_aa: CASSLGLAGGSYQETQYF; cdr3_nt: TGTGCCAGCAGCTTAGGACTAGCGGGAGGCTCGTACCAAGAGACCCAGTACTTC
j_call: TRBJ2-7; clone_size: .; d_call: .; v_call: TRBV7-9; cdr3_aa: CSSSGLWRGSYEQYF; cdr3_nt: TGTTCCAGCAGCGGACTGTGGAGGGGCTCCTACGAGCAGTACTTC
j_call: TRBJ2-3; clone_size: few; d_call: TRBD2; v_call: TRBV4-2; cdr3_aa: CASSQGLAGEDTQYF; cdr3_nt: TGTGCCAGCAGCCAAGGGCTAGCGGGAGAAGATACGCAGTATTTT
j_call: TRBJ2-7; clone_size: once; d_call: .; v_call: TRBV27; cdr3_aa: CASSISGASYEQYF; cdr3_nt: TGTGCCAGCAGTATCTCAGGGGCGTCCTACGAGCAGTACTTC
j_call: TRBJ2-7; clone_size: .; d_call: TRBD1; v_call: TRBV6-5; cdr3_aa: CASSTTGTGGYEQYF; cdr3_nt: TGTGCCAGCAGCACGACCGGGACAGGGGGCTACGAGCAGTACTTC
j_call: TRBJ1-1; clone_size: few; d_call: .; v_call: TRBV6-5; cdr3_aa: CASSYAGPPEAFF; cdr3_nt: TGTGCCAGCAGTTACGCGGGCCCCCCTGAAGCTTTCTTT
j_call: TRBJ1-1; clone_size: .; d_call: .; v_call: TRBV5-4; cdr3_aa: CASSLVQGTEAFF; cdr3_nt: TGTGCCAGCAGCTTGGTTCAGGGCACTGAAGCTTTCTTT
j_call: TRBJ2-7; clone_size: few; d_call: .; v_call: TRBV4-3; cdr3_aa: CASSSGGYEQYF; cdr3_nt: TGCGCCAGCAGCTCCGGGGGCTACGAGCAGTACTTC
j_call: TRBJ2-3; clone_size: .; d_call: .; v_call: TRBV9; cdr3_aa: CASTFSGGTDTQYF; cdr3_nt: TGTGCCAGCACCTTTAGCGGCGGCACAGATACGCAGTATTTT
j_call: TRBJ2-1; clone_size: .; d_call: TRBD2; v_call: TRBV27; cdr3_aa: CASSLAGVFYGEQFF; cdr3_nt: TGTGCCAGCAGTTTAGCGGGGGTGTTCTACGGAGAGCAGTTCTTC
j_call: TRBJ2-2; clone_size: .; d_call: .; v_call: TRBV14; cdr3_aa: CASSQRRGGTDTGELFF; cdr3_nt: TGTGCCAGCAGTCAGCGGCGTGGGGGGACGGACACCGGGGAGCTGTTTTTT
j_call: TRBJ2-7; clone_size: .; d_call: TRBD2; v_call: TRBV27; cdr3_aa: CASSDQAGAYEQYF; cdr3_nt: TGTGCCAGCAGCGACCAAGCGGGAGCCTACGAGCAGTACTTC
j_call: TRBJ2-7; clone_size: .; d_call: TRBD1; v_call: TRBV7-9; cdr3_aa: CASSSPGQGIYEQYF; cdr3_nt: TGTGCCAGCAGCTCCCCTGGACAGGGTATCTACGAGCAGTACTTC
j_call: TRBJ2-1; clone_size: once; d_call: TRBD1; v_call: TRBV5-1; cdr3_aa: CASRSGDSSYNEQFF; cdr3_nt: TGCGCCAGCAGGTCAGGGGACAGCTCCTACAATGAGCAGTTCTTC
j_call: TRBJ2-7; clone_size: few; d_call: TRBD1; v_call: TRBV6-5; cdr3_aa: CASSYEQGGYEQYF; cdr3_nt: TGTGCCAGCAGTTATGAACAGGGGGGCTACGAGCAGTACTTC
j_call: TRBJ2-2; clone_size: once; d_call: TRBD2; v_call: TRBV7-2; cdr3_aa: CASSLARILAGGELFF; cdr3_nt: TGTGCCAGCAGCTTAGCGAGGATACTAGCGGGCGGGGAGCTGTTTTTT
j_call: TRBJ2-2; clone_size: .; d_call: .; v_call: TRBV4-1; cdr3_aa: CASSQRLGNTGELFF; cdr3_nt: TGCGCCAGCAGCCAGAGACTAGGGAACACCGGGGAGCTGTTTTTT
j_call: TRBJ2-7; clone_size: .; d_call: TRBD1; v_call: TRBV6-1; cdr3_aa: CASSPPGQGGYEQYF; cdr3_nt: TGTGCCAGCAGTCCTCCGGGACAGGGAGGCTACGAGCAGTACTTC
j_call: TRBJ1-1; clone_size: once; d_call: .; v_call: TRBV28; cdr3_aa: CASSLFRRESGMNTEAFF; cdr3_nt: TGTGCCAGCAGTTTATTCCGCAGGGAATCTGGGATGAACACTGAAGCTTTCTTT
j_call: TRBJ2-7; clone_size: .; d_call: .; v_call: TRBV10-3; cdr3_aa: CAISGLDYEQYF; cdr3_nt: TGTGCCATCAGTGGACTAGACTACGAGCAGTACTTC
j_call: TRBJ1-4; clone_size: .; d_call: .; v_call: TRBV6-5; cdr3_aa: CASSPHGEEWKLFF; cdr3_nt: TGTGCCAGCAGTCCTCATGGTGAAGAGTGGAAACTGTTTTTT
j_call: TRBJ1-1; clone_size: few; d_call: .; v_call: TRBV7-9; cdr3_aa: CASSLVFVNTEAFF; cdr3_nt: TGTGCCAGCAGCTTAGTATTTGTGAACACTGAAGCTTTCTTT
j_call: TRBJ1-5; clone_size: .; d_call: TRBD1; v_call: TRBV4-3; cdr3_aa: CASSQDRVGQPQHF; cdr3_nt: TGCGCCAGCAGCCAGGACAGGGTGGGCCAGCCCCAGCATTTT
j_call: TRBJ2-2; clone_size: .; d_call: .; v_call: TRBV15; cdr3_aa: CATSRVGGGIGELFF; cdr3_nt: TGTGCCACCAGCAGAGTTGGGGGAGGAATCGGGGAGCTGTTTTTT
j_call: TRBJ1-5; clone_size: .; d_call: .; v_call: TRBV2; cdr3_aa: CASATIYVDQPQHF; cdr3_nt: TGTGCCAGTGCGACTATTTATGTCGATCAGCCCCAGCATTTT
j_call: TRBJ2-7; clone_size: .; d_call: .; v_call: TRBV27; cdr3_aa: CASSEALTPGEQYF; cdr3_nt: TGTGCCAGCAGTGAGGCCCTTACGCCTGGCGAGCAGTACTTC
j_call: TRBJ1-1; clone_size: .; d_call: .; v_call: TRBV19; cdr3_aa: CASSPGLLNTEAFF; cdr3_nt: TGTGCCAGTAGTCCGGGACTCCTGAACACTGAAGCTTTCTTT
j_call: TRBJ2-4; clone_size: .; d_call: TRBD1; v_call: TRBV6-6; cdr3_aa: CASSYTGQGADIQYF; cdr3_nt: TGTGCCAGCAGTTACACAGGACAGGGGGCTGACATTCAGTACTTC
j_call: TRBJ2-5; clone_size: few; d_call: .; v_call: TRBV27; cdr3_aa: CASRDSGVETQYF; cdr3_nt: TGTGCCAGCAGGGACTCCGGGGTAGAGACCCAGTACTTC
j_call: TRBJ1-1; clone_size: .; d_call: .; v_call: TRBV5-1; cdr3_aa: CASSLGAQARAFF; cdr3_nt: TGCGCCAGCAGCCTGGGGGCTCAGGCTCGAGCTTTCTTT
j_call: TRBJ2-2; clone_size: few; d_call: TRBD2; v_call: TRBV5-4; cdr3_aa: CASSYGLAQGTGELFF; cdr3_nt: TGTGCCAGCAGTTACGGACTAGCTCAAGGCACCGGGGAGCTGTTTTTT
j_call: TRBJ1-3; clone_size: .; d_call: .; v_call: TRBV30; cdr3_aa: CAWSVLGRLSGNTIYF; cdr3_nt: TGTGCCTGGAGTGTACTGGGCAGACTATCTGGAAACACCATATATTTT
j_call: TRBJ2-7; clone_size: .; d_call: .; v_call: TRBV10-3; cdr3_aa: CAISAQEVGYEQYF; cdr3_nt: TGTGCCATCAGTGCCCAGGAGGTTGGCTACGAGCAGTACTTC
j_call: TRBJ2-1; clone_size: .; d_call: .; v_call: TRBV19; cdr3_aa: CASSIAGELGVYEQFF; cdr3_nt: TGTGCCAGTAGTATCGCCGGCGAACTAGGAGTCTATGAGCAGTTCTTC